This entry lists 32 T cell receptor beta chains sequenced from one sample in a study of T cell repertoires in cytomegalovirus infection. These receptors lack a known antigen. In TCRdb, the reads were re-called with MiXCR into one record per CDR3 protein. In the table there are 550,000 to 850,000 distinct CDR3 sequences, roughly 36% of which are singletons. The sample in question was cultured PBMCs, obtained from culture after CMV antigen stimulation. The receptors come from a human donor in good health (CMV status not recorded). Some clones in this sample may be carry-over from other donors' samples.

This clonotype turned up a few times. The CDR3 DNA is TGTGCCAGCAGCTTAATTCAAGGTGAAAAACTGTTTTTT. This encodes CASSLIQGEKLFF. The V and J genes are TRBV7-9 and TRBJ1-4; D ambiguous. The CDR3 spans 13 residues. The V gene's germline CDR1 is SEHNR and CDR2 FQNEAQ (reference sequence). V was trimmed by 2 bases and J by 7 bases, leaving 8 bases between them.

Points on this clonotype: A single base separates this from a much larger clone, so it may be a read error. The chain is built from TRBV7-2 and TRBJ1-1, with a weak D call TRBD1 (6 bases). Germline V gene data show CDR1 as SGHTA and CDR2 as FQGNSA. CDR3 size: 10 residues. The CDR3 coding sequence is TGTGCCAGCTGGGACACTAAAGCTTTCTTT. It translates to CASWDTKAFF.

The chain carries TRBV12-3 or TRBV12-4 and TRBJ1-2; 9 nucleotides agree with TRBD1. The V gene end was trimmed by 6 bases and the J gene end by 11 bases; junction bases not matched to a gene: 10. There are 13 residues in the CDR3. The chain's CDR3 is CASSPGTGSRYTF. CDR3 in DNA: TGTGCCAGCAGCCCCGGGACAGGGTCTAGGTACACCTTC.

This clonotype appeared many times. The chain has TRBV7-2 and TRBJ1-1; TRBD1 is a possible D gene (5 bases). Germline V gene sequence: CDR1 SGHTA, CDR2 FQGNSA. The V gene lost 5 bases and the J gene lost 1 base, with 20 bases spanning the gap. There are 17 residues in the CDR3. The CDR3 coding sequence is TGTGCCAGCAGCCTTGGGACGGCCGGTATTACGAACACTGAAGCTTTCTTT. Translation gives CASSLGTAGITNTEAFF.

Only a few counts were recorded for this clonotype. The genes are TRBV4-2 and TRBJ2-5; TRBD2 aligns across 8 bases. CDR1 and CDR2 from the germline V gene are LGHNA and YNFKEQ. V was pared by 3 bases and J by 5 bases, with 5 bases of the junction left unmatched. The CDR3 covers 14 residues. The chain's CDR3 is CASSHGSGIETQYF. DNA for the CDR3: TGTGCCAGCAGCCATGGTAGCGGGATCGAGACCCAGTACTTC.

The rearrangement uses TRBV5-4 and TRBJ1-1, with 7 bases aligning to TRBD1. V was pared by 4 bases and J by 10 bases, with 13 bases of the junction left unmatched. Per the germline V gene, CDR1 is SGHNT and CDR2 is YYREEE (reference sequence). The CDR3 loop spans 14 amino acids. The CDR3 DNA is TGTGCCAGCAGCGCCCGGGACAGAGAACGAGGAGCTTTCTTT. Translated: CASSARDRERGAFF.

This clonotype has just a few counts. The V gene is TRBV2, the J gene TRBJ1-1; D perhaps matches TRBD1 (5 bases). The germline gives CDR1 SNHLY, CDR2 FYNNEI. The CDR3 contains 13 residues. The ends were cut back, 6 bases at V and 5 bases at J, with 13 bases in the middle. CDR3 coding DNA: TGTGCCAGCAGAAGGACACGACCTACTGAAGCTTTCTTT. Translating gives CASRRTRPTEAFF. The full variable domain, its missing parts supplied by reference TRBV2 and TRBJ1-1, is EPEVTQTPSHQVTQMGQEVILRCVPISNHLYFYWYRQILGQKVEFLVSFYNNEISEKSEIFDDQFSVERPDGSNFTLKIRSTKLEDSAMYFCASRRTRPTEAFFGQGTRLTVV.

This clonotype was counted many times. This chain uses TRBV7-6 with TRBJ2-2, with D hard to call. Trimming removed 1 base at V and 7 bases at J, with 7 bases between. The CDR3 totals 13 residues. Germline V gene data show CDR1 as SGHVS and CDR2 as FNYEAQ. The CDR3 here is CASSLVTLGELFF. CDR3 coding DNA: TGTGCCAGCAGCTTAGTGACCCTCGGGGAGCTGTTTTTT.

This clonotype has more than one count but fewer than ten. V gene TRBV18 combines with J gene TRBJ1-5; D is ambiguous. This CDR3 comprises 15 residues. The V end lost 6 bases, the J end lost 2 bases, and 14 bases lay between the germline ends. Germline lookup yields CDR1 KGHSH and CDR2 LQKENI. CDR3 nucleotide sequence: TGTGCCAGCTCTTCTCGCGAGGGAGGCAATCAGCCCCAGCATTTT. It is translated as CASSSREGGNQPQHF.

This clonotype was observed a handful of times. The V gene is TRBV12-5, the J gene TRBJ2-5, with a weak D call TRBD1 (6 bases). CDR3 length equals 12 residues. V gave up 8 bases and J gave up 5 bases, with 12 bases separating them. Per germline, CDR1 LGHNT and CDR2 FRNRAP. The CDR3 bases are TGTGCTAGTTGGGGGCGCGGGGAGACCCAGTACTTC. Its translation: CASWGRGETQYF.

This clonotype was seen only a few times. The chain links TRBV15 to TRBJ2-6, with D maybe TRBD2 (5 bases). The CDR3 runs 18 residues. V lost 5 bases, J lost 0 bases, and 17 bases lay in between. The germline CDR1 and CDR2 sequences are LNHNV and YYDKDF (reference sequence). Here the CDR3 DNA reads TGTGCCACCAGCGACACTAGACTGCTTCGCTCTGGGGCCAACGTCCTGACTTTC. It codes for CATSDTRLLRSGANVLTF. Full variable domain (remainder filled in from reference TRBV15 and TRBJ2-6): DAMVIQNPRYQVTQFGKPVTLSCSQTLNHNVMYWYQQKSSQAPKLLFHYYDKDFNNEADTPDNFQSRRPNTSFCFLDIRSPGLGDTAMYLCATSDTRLLRSGANVLTFGAGSRLTVL.

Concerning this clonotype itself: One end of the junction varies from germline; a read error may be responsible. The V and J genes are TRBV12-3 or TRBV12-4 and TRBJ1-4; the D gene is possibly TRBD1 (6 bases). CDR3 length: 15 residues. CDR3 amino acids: CASSSPQGHNVKLFF. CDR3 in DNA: TGTGCCAGCAGTTCCCCACAGGGACATAATGTAAAACTGTTTTTT.

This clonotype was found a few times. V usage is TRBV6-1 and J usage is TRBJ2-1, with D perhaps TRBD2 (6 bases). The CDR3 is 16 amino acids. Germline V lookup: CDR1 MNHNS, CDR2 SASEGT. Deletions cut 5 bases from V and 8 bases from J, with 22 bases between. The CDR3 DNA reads TGTGCCAGCAGTCCTCCGGTACGGGGAGGAGGCGATGAGCAGTTCTTC. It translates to CASSPPVRGGGDEQFF.

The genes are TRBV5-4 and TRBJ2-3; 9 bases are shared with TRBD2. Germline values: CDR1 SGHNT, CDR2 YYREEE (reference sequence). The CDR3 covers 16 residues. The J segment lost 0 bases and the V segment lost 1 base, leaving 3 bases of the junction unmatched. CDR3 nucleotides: TGTGCCAGCAGCTTGTTTAGCGGGAGTAGCACAGATACGCAGTATTTT. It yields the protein CASSLFSGSSTDTQYF.

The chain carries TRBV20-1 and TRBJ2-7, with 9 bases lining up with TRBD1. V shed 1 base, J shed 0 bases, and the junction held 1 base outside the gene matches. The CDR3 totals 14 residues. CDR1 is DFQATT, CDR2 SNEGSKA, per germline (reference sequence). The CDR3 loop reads CSARGTGVSYEQYF. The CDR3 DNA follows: TGCAGTGCTAGAGGGACAGGGGTCTCCTACGAGCAGTACTTC.

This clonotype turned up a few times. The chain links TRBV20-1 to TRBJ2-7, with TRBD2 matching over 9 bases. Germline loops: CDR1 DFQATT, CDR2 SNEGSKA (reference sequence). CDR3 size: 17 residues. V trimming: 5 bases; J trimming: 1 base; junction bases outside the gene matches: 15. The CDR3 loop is CSALRATAGGFSYEQYF. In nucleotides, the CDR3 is TGCAGTGCTCTCCGGGCAACAGCGGGAGGTTTTTCCTACGAGCAGTACTTC.

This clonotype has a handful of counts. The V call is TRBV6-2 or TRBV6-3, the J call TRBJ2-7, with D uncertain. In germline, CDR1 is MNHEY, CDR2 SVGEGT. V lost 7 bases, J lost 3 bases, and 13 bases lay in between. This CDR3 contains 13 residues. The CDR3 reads CASTTGSHYEQYF. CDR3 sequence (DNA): TGTGCCAGCACTACGGGCAGTCACTACGAGCAGTACTTC.

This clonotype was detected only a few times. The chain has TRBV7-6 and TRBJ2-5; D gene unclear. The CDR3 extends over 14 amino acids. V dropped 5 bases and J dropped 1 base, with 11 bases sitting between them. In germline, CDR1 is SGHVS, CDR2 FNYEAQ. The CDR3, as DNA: TGTGCCAGCAGCGCGCAGAGTTCCCAAGAGACCCAGTACTTC. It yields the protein CASSAQSSQETQYF.

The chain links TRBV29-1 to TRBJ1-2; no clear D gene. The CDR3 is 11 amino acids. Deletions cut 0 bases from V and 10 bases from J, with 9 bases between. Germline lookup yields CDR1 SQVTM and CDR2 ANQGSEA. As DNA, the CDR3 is TGCAGCGTTGAAGATCGTGCGGACTACACCTTC. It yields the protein CSVEDRADYTF.

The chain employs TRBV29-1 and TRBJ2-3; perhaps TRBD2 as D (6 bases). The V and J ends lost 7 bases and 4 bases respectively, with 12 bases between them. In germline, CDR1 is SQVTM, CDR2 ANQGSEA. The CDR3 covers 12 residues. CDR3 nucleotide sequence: TGCAGCGGCCGGGGGAGTGCAGATACGCAGTATTTT. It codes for CSGRGSADTQYF.

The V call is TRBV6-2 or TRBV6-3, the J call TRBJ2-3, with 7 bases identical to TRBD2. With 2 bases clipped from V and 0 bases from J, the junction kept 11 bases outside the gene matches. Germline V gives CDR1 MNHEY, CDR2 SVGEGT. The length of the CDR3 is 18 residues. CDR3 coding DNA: TGTGCCAGCAGTTACACAACGGGACTACGGTATAGCACAGATACGCAGTATTTT. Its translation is CASSYTTGLRYSTDTQYF.

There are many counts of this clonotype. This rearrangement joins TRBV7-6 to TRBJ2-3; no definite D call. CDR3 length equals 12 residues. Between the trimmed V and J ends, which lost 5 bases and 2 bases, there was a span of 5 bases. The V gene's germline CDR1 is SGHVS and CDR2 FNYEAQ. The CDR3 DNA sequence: TGTGCCAGCAGCCCCTTCACAGATACGCAGTATTTT. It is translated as CASSPFTDTQYF.

As DNA, the CDR3 is TGTGCCAGCAGCTTAGCGGTCTTAAACTATGGCTACACCTTC. The encoded protein is CASSLAVLNYGYTF. V gene TRBV7-9 combines with J gene TRBJ1-2; D gene ambiguous. Trimming removed 0 bases at V and 2 bases at J, with 7 bases between. CDR3 length: 14 residues. From germline, CDR1 is SEHNR and CDR2 FQNEAQ (reference sequence).

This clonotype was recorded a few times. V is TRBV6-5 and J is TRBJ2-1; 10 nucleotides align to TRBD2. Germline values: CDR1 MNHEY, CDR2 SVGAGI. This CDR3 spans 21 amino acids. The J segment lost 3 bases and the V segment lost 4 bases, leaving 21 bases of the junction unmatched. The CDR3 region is CASSSRVGGTTTSGVYNEQFF. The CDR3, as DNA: TGTGCCAGCAGTTCCCGAGTAGGAGGTACGACCACTAGCGGGGTCTACAATGAGCAGTTCTTC.

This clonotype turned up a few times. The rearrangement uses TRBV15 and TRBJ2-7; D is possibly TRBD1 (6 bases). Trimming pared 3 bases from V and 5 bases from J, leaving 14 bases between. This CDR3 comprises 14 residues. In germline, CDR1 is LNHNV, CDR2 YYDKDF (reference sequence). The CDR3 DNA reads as TGTGCCACCAGCAGCCAAACAGGGTCCAACGAGCAGTACTTC. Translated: CATSSQTGSNEQYF.

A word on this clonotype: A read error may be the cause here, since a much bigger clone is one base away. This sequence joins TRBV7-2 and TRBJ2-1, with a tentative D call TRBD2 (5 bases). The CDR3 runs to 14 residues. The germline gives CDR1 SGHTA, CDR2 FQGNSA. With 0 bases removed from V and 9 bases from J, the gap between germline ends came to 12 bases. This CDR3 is CASSLASSSSEQFF. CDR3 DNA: TGTGCCAGCAGCTTAGCGAGCTCTAGCAGTGAGCAGTTCTTC.

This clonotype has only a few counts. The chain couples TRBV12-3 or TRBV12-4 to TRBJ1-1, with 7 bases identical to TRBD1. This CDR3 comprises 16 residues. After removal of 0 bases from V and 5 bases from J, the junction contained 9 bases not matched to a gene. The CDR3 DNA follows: TGTGCCAGCAGTTTAGCGAGGGGCAGGGGGGGAACTGAAGCTTTCTTT. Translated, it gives CASSLARGRGGTEAFF.

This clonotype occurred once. The DNA for the CDR3 is TGTGCCAGCACTTCCTACCAGGGTGCCCAAGAGACCCAGTACTTC. It specifies CASTSYQGAQETQYF. This chain uses TRBV27 with TRBJ2-5; D perhaps matches TRBD1 (5 bases). Germline V gene sequence: CDR1 MNHEY, CDR2 SMNVEV (reference sequence). Trimming took off 7 bases at V and 1 base at J, with 16 bases between the two ends. The CDR3 spans 15 residues.

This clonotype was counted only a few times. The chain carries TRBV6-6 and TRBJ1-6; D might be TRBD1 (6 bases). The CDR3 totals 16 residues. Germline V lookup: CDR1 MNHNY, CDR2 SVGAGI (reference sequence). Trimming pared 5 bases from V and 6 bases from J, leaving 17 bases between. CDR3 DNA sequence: TGTGCCAGCAGTCAACAGGGATTGCTTGTTAATTCACCCCTCCACTTT. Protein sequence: CASSQQGLLVNSPLHF.

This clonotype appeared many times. The CDR3 here is CASSAQGTSGFLYEQYF. CDR3 nucleotides: TGTGCCAGCAGCGCCCAAGGGACTAGCGGATTCCTCTACGAGCAGTACTTC. The chain has TRBV7-2 and TRBJ2-7; 11 bases match TRBD2. V lost 5 bases, J lost 3 bases, and 12 bases stayed unmatched. This CDR3 region has 17 residues. Germline values: CDR1 SGHTA, CDR2 FQGNSA. Supplemented by reference TRBV7-2 and TRBJ2-7, the full variable domain reads GAGVSQSPSNKVTEKGKDVELRCDPISGHTALYWYRQSLGQGLEFLIYFQGNSAPDKSGLPSDRFSAERTGGSVSTLTIQRTQQEDSAVYLCASSAQGTSGFLYEQYFGPGTRLTVT.

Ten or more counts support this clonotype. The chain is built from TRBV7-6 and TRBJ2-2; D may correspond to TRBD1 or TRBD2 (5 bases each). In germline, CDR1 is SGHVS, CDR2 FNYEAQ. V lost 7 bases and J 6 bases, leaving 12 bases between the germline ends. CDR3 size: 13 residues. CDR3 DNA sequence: TGTGCCAGCACCGTCGGGACGTCCGGGGAGCTGTTTTTT. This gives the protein CASTVGTSGELFF.

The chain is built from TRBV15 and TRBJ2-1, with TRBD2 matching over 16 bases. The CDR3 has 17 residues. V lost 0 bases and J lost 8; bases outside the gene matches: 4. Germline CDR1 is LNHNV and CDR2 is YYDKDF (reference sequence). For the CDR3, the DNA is TGTGCCACCAGCAGAGATTTGGGACTAGCGGGAGGGGATGAGCAGTTCTTC. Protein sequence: CATSRDLGLAGGDEQFF.